There are a few counts of the clone carrying this T cell receptor (beta chain). Its antigen is as yet unknown. V lost 8 bases, J lost 4 bases, and 14 bases lay in between. This CDR3 has 13 residues. Germline values: CDR1 KGHSH, CDR2 LQKENI. CD4+ cells were split into CD45RA+ naive and CD45RA-negative memory subsets. These data belong to a study of shared clonotypes between healthy human individuals. Study at large: Per donor, CD8 memory used one plate, CD8 naive used two, CD4 memory used three and CD4 naive used three.

Profiled with immunoSEQ multiplex PCR; TCRdb holds only in-frame clones, not every one. Of roughly 640,000 clones listed, over 65% are singletons. General study points: Represented genetic and exposure-history diversity was restricted by having few donors. Sampling was confined to blood; repertoires within tissues likely differ.

The receptor was isolated from a woman under 40 in good health. The V call is TRBV18, the J call TRBJ2-5; a weak D match, TRBD2 (6 bases). Sequencing was done on a sample of memory CD4+ T cells sorted from blood. The subset: CD45RA-negative fraction. The CDR3 coding sequence is TGTGCCAGCCGGGAACGGGAGACAGAGACCCAGTACTTC. Translated, it gives CASRERETETQYF.